This T cell receptor beta chain derives from a study of blood T cell repertoires in COVID-19. Study-level background: Specimens from acute and convalescent COVID-19 originated in the United States, Italy and Spain.

Some clones are missing from TCRdb's copy, which holds only in-frame ones; the method was immunoSEQ multiplex PCR. The sample lists some 360,000 clones; around nine tenths were seen once. Germline lookup yields CDR1 MNHEY and CDR2 SMNVEV (reference sequence). This CDR3 has 14 residues. V was trimmed by 6 bases and J by 5 bases, leaving 14 bases between them. Participant ages covered roughly 18 to 90 years across 24 US areas. Researchers sorted participants into cohorts using their self-reported clinical history. Those designated as exposed participants met a COVID-19 case within 2 weeks before study entry.

The sample comprised PBMCs or T cells enriched from blood (not recorded which). The sequence derives from a woman aged 25-40 years who had been exposed to COVID-19. V gene TRBV27 combines with J gene TRBJ2-4; D is perhaps TRBD1 (6 bases). CDR3 coding DNA: TGTGCCAGCAGACTTGGGGGCAGCCAAAACATTCAGTACTTC. Protein product: CASRLGGSQNIQYF.